Listed below are T cell receptor beta chains from one sample, sequenced in a study of OX40 agonist ivuxolimab in advanced cancers. Sequencing used immunoSEQ multiplex PCR; TCRdb keeps in-frame clones, though not all of them. The sample holds more than 85,000 clones, over 85% seen once. The sequencing used CD4+ or CD8+ T cells sorted from blood, collected in a trial of the OX40 agonist ivuxolimab. These receptors were obtained from an adult with an advanced solid tumor such as melanoma, head and neck, liver or kidney cancer. The CDR3 runs from the conserved cysteine through the conserved F or W. Fields, in order: CDR3 DNA, CDR3 protein, clone size, D gene, V gene, J gene. A D gene is named only where the DNA matches it firmly. Some rows mark clone size as missing; the rest say once, few, many or name a class of expanded clone.

cdr3_nt: TGCGCCAGCAGCGCGGACAGTAATGAAAAACTGTTTTTT
cdr3_aa: CASSADSNEKLFF
clone_size: NA
d_call: NA
v_call: TRBV5-1
j_call: TRBJ1-4

cdr3_nt: TGCAGCGTTCGACAGGGTAATCAGCCCCAGCATTTT
cdr3_aa: CSVRQGNQPQHF
clone_size: NA
d_call: TRBD1
v_call: TRBV29-1
j_call: TRBJ1-5

cdr3_nt: TGTGCTAGCAGCTTAGAGTGGGCCGGGGAGACCCAGTACTTC
cdr3_aa: CASSLEWAGETQYF
clone_size: NA
d_call: NA
v_call: TRBV7-7
j_call: TRBJ2-5

cdr3_nt: TGCGCCAGCAGCCCAGGAGGAAAAGAGACCCAGTACTTC
cdr3_aa: CASSPGGKETQYF
clone_size: NA
d_call: NA
v_call: TRBV4-3
j_call: TRBJ2-5

cdr3_nt: TGTGCCAGCAGCGTAGAATACCCTGGGGATACGCAGTATTTT
cdr3_aa: CASSVEYPGDTQYF
clone_size: NA
d_call: NA
v_call: TRBV9
j_call: TRBJ2-3

cdr3_nt: TGTGCCAGCAGTGAATTTAACGGACAGGGGGACGGGGAGCTGTTTTTT
cdr3_aa: CASSEFNGQGDGELFF
clone_size: NA
d_call: TRBD1
v_call: TRBV25-1
j_call: TRBJ2-2

cdr3_nt: TGTGCCAGTAGTTTAACCTGGACAGGGGGGAGCTATGGCTACACCTTC
cdr3_aa: CASSLTWTGGSYGYTF
clone_size: NA
d_call: TRBD1
v_call: TRBV19
j_call: TRBJ1-2

cdr3_nt: TGCGCCAGCAGCCACCGGGACAGCTCTAGCACAGATACGCAGTATTTT
cdr3_aa: CASSHRDSSSTDTQYF
clone_size: NA
d_call: TRBD1
v_call: TRBV5-1
j_call: TRBJ2-3

cdr3_nt: TGTGCGAGATTCATGAACACTGAAGCTTTCTTT
cdr3_aa: CARFMNTEAFF
clone_size: NA
d_call: NA
v_call: TRBV30
j_call: TRBJ1-1

cdr3_nt: TGTGCCAGCAGCTTGGCACCAGGGGGGACAGATACGCAGTATTTT
cdr3_aa: CASSLAPGGTDTQYF
clone_size: NA
d_call: NA
v_call: TRBV5-4
j_call: TRBJ2-3

cdr3_nt: TGTGCCAGCAGCCCCAACCGCGCATTGAACACTGAAGCTTTCTTT
cdr3_aa: CASSPNRALNTEAFF
clone_size: NA
d_call: NA
v_call: TRBV6-5
j_call: TRBJ1-1

cdr3_nt: TGCGCCAGCAGCTGGGGACAGGGCAGCACAGATACGCAGTATTTT
cdr3_aa: CASSWGQGSTDTQYF
clone_size: NA
d_call: TRBD1
v_call: TRBV5-1
j_call: TRBJ2-3

cdr3_nt: TGTGCCAGCAGCGTTAGCGGGGGGGCAAACAATGAGCAGTTCTTC
cdr3_aa: CASSVSGGANNEQFF
clone_size: NA
d_call: TRBD2
v_call: TRBV9
j_call: TRBJ2-1

cdr3_nt: TGCGCCAGCAGCTTTTTAGGGGAGGATGGCACTGAAGCTTTCTTT
cdr3_aa: CASSFLGEDGTEAFF
clone_size: NA
d_call: NA
v_call: TRBV5-1
j_call: TRBJ1-1

cdr3_nt: TGTGCCAGCAGCCAAGACCGTCGGGATGACAATGAGCAGTTCTTC
cdr3_aa: CASSQDRRDDNEQFF
clone_size: NA
d_call: NA
v_call: TRBV4-2
j_call: TRBJ2-1

cdr3_nt: TGTGCCAGCAGCTTAGACTTGCGACAGGGGGGCTATGGCTACACCTTC
cdr3_aa: CASSLDLRQGGYGYTF
clone_size: once
d_call: TRBD1
v_call: TRBV7-2
j_call: TRBJ1-2

cdr3_nt: TGTGCTAGCAGCCCCATCAATGGACAGCCGAACACCGGGGAGCTGTTTTTT
cdr3_aa: CASSPINGQPNTGELFF
clone_size: NA
d_call: NA
v_call: TRBV7-7
j_call: TRBJ2-2

cdr3_nt: TGCAGCGTTGCGGACGATCCTGGGGGGGGCAGCAATCAGCCCCAGCATTTT
cdr3_aa: CSVADDPGGGSNQPQHF
clone_size: NA
d_call: NA
v_call: TRBV29-1
j_call: TRBJ1-5

cdr3_nt: TGTGCCAGCATGACTCGGCCAGCAAGCTCCTACGAGCAGTACTTC
cdr3_aa: CASMTRPASSYEQYF
clone_size: NA
d_call: NA
v_call: TRBV6-5
j_call: TRBJ2-7

cdr3_nt: TGTGCCAGCACATTAGCGGGAGAAGGCTACGAGCAGTACTTC
cdr3_aa: CASTLAGEGYEQYF
clone_size: NA
d_call: TRBD2
v_call: TRBV6-6
j_call: TRBJ2-7

cdr3_nt: TGTGCCAGCAGTGAACTAGCGGGGACCACAGATACGCAGTATTTT
cdr3_aa: CASSELAGTTDTQYF
clone_size: NA
d_call: TRBD2
v_call: TRBV6-4
j_call: TRBJ2-3

cdr3_nt: TGTGCCAGCAGCCGAGACAGGGATGATACGCAGTATTTT
cdr3_aa: CASSRDRDDTQYF
clone_size: once
d_call: TRBD1
v_call: TRBV11-3
j_call: TRBJ2-3

cdr3_nt: TGTGCCAGCACTACAAGCGGGAGCGGCACAGATACGCAGTATTTT
cdr3_aa: CASTTSGSGTDTQYF
clone_size: NA
d_call: TRBD2
v_call: TRBV28
j_call: TRBJ2-3

cdr3_nt: TGCGCCAGCAGCCCGGGACTAGCGGAAGAGACCCAGTACTTC
cdr3_aa: CASSPGLAEETQYF
clone_size: NA
d_call: TRBD2
v_call: TRBV5-1
j_call: TRBJ2-5

cdr3_nt: TGCAGCGTTAAGGTTTCCTATGGCTACACCTTC
cdr3_aa: CSVKVSYGYTF
clone_size: NA
d_call: NA
v_call: TRBV29-1
j_call: TRBJ1-2

cdr3_nt: TGCGCCAGCAGCCAAGTTTGGGGGGGAGAAGGCACAGATACGCAGTATTTT
cdr3_aa: CASSQVWGGEGTDTQYF
clone_size: few
d_call: TRBD2
v_call: TRBV4-3
j_call: TRBJ2-3